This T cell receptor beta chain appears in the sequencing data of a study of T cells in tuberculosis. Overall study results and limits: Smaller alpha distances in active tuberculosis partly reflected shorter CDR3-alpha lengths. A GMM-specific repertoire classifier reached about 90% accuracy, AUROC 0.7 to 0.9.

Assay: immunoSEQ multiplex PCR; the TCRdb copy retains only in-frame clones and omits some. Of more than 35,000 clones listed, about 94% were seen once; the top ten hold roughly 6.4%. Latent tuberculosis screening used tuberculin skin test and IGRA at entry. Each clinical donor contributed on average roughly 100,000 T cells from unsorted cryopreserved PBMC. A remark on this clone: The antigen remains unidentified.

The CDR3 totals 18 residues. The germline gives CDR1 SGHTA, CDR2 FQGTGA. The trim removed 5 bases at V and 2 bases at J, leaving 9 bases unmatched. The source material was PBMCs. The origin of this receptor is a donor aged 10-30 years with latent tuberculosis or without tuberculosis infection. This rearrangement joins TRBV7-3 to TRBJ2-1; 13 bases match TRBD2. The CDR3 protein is CASSDPITSGGAYNEQFF. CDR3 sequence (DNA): TGTGCCAGCAGCGACCCCATCACTAGCGGGGGGGCCTACAATGAGCAGTTCTTC.